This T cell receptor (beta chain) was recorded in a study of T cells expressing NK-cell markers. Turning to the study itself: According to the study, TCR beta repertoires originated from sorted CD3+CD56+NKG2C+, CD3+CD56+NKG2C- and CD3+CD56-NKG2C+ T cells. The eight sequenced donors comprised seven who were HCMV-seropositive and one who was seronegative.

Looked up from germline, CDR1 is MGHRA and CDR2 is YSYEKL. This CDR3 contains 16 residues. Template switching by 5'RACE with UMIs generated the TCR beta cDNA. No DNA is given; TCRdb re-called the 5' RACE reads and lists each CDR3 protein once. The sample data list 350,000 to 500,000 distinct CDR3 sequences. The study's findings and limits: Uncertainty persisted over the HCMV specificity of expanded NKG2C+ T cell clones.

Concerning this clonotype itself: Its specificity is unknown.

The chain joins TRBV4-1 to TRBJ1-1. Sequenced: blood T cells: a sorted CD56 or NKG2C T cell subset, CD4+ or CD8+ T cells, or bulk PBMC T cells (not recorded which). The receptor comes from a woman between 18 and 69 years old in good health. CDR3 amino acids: CASSQDLARQNTEAFF.